Below, 27 T cell receptor beta chains from the same sample are listed, as sequenced in a study of blood T cell repertoires in COVID-19. Some clones are missing from TCRdb's copy, which holds only in-frame ones; the method was immunoSEQ multiplex PCR. The table shows more than 200,000 clones, with roughly 91% occurring only once. The sample consisted of PBMCs or T cells enriched from blood (not recorded which). Receptors originate from a woman in her twenties or thirties who had recovered from COVID-19.

This clone was observed a few times. The chain links TRBV19 to TRBJ1-3, with D unclear. Germline V gene lookup returns CDR1 LNHDA and CDR2 SQIVND (reference sequence). V was pared by 1 base and J by 12 bases, with 13 bases between. This CDR3 is 13 amino acids long. CDR3 amino acids: CASSIAAGTGIYF. The CDR3 DNA is TGTGCCAGTAGTATAGCCGCCGGTACGGGCATATATTTT.

This chain links TRBV19 with TRBJ1-2, with D possibly TRBD1 on 5 matching bases. This CDR3 region has 13 residues. The germline gives CDR1 LNHDA, CDR2 SQIVND (reference sequence). Trimming pared 6 bases from V and 4 bases from J, leaving 12 bases between. The CDR3 is CASRKTAFYGYTF. The DNA of the CDR3 is TGTGCCAGTAGGAAGACAGCGTTCTATGGCTACACCTTC.

The genes are TRBV11-2 and TRBJ1-1; no clear D. Germline CDR1 and CDR2: SGHAT and FQNNGV. This CDR3 is built from 14 residues. With 1 base removed from V and 5 bases from J, the gap between germline ends came to 11 bases. The CDR3 DNA sequence: TGTGCCAGCAGCTTAGTTCGAGGTTATACTGAAGCTTTCTTT. Residues: CASSLVRGYTEAFF.

The CDR3 loop is CASREGLTGRTGELFF. The CDR3 DNA is TGTGCCAGCAGGGAAGGATTGACAGGCCGAACCGGGGAGCTGTTTTTT. The V call is TRBV25-1, the J call TRBJ2-2, with a weak D call TRBD1 (6 bases). V lost 6 bases to trimming and J lost 5 bases, with 19 bases between them. Germline CDR1 and CDR2: MGHDK and SYGVNS. This CDR3 is built from 16 residues.

The genes are TRBV3-1 (or the pseudogene TRBV3-2) and TRBJ1-2, with D perhaps matching TRBD1 (5 bases). Germline CDR1 is LGHDT and CDR2 is YNNKEL (reference sequence). The CDR3 has 14 amino acids. V dropped 0 bases and J dropped 5 bases, with 10 bases sitting between them. The CDR3 loop is CASSQDWQGYGYTF. CDR3 nucleotides: TGTGCCAGCAGCCAAGATTGGCAGGGATATGGCTACACCTTC.

The count of this clone is one. This rearrangement joins TRBV19 to TRBJ1-2; D is ambiguous. Germline CDR1 LNHDA, CDR2 SQIVND (reference sequence). The CDR3 runs to 12 residues. The germline V and J ends were trimmed by 6 bases and 4 bases, with 9 bases remaining between them. The CDR3: CASSTAIYGYTF. CDR3 DNA sequence: TGTGCCAGTAGCACAGCTATCTATGGCTACACCTTC. Together with reference TRBV19 and TRBJ1-2, the CDR3 gives the full variable domain: DGGITQSPKYLFRKEGQNVTLSCEQNLNHDAMYWYRQDPGQGLRLIYYSQIVNDFQKGDIAEGYSVSREKKESFPLTVTSAQKNPTAFYLCASSTAIYGYTFGSGTRLTVV.

V is TRBV7-2 and J is TRBJ2-2; TRBD2 is a possible D gene (5 bases). Looked up from germline, CDR1 is SGHTA and CDR2 is FQGNSA. Trimming removed 0 bases from V and 7 bases from J, with 18 bases in between. This CDR3 comprises 17 residues. The CDR3 spells CASSLAWTPQVGGELFF. CDR3 nucleotides: TGTGCCAGCAGCTTAGCGTGGACTCCCCAGGTCGGCGGGGAGCTGTTTTTT.

The chain links TRBV4-2 to TRBJ1-1, with D possibly TRBD1 on 5 matching bases. Germline V gives CDR1 LGHNA, CDR2 YNFKEQ. V lost 3 bases, J lost 8 bases, and 19 bases lay in between. The length of the CDR3 is 15 residues. CDR3 nucleotide sequence: TGTGCCAGCAGCCAGCCCGGGCCAGGGATGGTCGAAGCTTTCTTT. Protein product: CASSQPGPGMVEAFF.

This chain connects TRBV11-2 to TRBJ1-1; D is unresolved. This CDR3 comprises 14 residues. Germline V lookup: CDR1 SGHAT, CDR2 FQNNGV. Trimming shortened V by 3 bases and J by 6 bases, and 14 bases separated the two germline ends. Here the CDR3 DNA reads TGTGCCAGCAGCTTCGAGGGAACTGTCTCTGAAGCTTTCTTT. Translated, it gives CASSFEGTVSEAFF.

The chain has TRBV18 and TRBJ1-2, with 12 bases identical to TRBD1. Losses at the gene ends were 3 bases for V and 8 bases for J; bases not matched to a gene: 4. Germline lookup yields CDR1 KGHSH and CDR2 LQKENI. The CDR3 sequence is 14 residues long. Here the CDR3 reads CASSPGTGGYGYTF. CDR3 coding DNA: TGTGCCAGCTCACCGGGGACAGGGGGCTACGGCTACACCTTC.

The chain has TRBV7-2 and TRBJ2-1, with TRBD2 matching 10 bases. This CDR3 is built from 15 residues. Germline CDR1 and CDR2: SGHTA and FQGNSA. V was clipped by 2 bases and J by 6 bases; unmatched bases: 4. CDR3: CASSLQAGGSNEQFF. The CDR3 DNA reads TGTGCCAGCAGCTTACAAGCGGGAGGGAGCAATGAGCAGTTCTTC. The full variable domain, in which reference TRBV7-2 and TRBJ2-1 provide the parts outside the CDR3, is GAGVSQSPSNKVTEKGKDVELRCDPISGHTALYWYRQSLGQGLEFLIYFQGNSAPDKSGLPSDRFSAERTGGSVSTLTIQRTQQEDSAVYLCASSLQAGGSNEQFFGPGTRLTVL.

The chain carries TRBV13 and TRBJ1-4, with D perhaps TRBD1 (5 bases). CDR3 length: 15 amino acids. Trimming stripped 3 bases from V and 2 bases from J, with 10 bases between. CDR1 is PRHDT and CDR2 is FYEKMQ in the germline V gene (reference sequence). The CDR3 here is CASSLWGGTNEKLFF. The CDR3 coding sequence is TGTGCCAGCAGCTTGTGGGGGGGGACTAATGAAAAACTGTTTTTT.

The rearrangement joins TRBV11-2 to TRBJ2-1, with 11 nucleotides matching TRBD2. In germline, CDR1 is SGHAT, CDR2 FQNNGV. CDR3 size: 16 residues. Unmatched junction bases numbered 7, after V lost 1 base and J lost 8 bases. The CDR3 spells CASSLVILAGGDEQFF. Here the CDR3 DNA reads TGTGCCAGCAGCTTAGTCATATTAGCGGGAGGGGATGAGCAGTTCTTC. Using reference TRBV11-2 and TRBJ2-1 for the parts outside the CDR3, the full variable domain is EAGVAQSPRYKIIEKRQSVAFWCNPISGHATLYWYQQILGQGPKLLIQFQNNGVVDDSQLPKDRFSAERLKGVDSTLKIQPAKLEDSAVYLCASSLVILAGGDEQFFGPGTRLTVL.

The chain joins TRBV6-5 to TRBJ1-5; D unclear. V lost 4 bases to trimming and J lost 6 bases, with 16 bases between them. The CDR3 covers 15 residues. From germline, CDR1 is MNHEY and CDR2 SVGAGI. CDR3 protein: CASSSFKSESQPQHF. The CDR3 DNA follows: TGTGCCAGCAGTTCCTTCAAAAGTGAGAGTCAGCCCCAGCATTTT.

The chain combines TRBV4-3 with TRBJ1-6; 7 bases match TRBD1. J gave up 6 bases and V 4 bases, and 6 bases lay outside the gene matches. CDR1 and CDR2 (germline): LGHNA, YSLEER. The CDR3 length is 15 residues. The CDR3 nucleotides read TGCGCCAGCAGCCGACAGGGCTCCACTAATTCACCCCTCCACTTT. It encodes CASSRQGSTNSPLHF.

This sequence joins TRBV10-2 and TRBJ2-7; 10 bases are shared with TRBD2. CDR1 and CDR2 (germline): WSHSY, SAAADI. J lost 1 base, V lost 4 bases, and 1 base had no gene match. The CDR3 consists of 14 residues. The CDR3 nucleotides read TGCGCCAGCAGTGCTAGCGGGAGATCCTACGAGCAGTACTTC. Translated, it gives CASSASGRSYEQYF.

The V and J genes are TRBV18 and TRBJ1-2; 7 bases line up with TRBD1. The CDR3 runs 14 residues. V was pared by 5 bases and J by 4 bases, with 7 bases of the junction left unmatched. CDR1 and CDR2 (germline): KGHSH, LQKENI. CDR3 coding DNA: TGTGCCAGCTCAGAGAAGACAGGGAGCTATGGCTACACCTTC. Translated, it gives CASSEKTGSYGYTF.

This clone was detected many times. The V gene is TRBV27, the J gene TRBJ1-1, with 7 positions matching TRBD1. V lost 7 bases to trimming and J lost 2 bases; unmatched junction nucleotides: 7. Germline-derived CDR1 and CDR2 are MNHEY and SMNVEV (reference sequence). The CDR3 contains 14 residues. The CDR3 sequence is CASNRQGPNTEAFF. The CDR3 bases are TGTGCCAGCAACCGACAGGGCCCAAACACTGAAGCTTTCTTT.

In nucleotides, the CDR3 is TGTGCCAGCAGTACCCAAGAGGACTCTGGAAACACCATATATTTT. Translated, it gives CASSTQEDSGNTIYF. This chain joins TRBV28 and TRBJ1-3; D call uncertain. Looked up from germline, CDR1 is MDHEN and CDR2 is SYDVKM. Trimming pared 5 bases from V and 0 bases from J, leaving 11 bases between. CDR3 length equals 15 residues. Supplemented by reference TRBV28 and TRBJ1-3, the full variable domain reads DVKVTQSSRYLVKRTGEKVFLECVQDMDHENMFWYRQDPGLGLRLIYFSYDVKMKEKGDIPEGYSVSREKKERFSLILESASTNQTSMYLCASSTQEDSGNTIYFGEGSWLTVV.

The rearrangement joins TRBV27 to TRBJ1-2, with D possibly being TRBD1 (5 bases). Germline V gene sequence: CDR1 MNHEY, CDR2 SMNVEV (reference sequence). Trimming removed 5 bases at V and 0 bases at J, with 16 bases between. The CDR3 totals 16 residues. The chain's CDR3 is CASSPLDRKTNYGYTF. The DNA of the CDR3 is TGTGCCAGCAGTCCTCTCGACAGAAAGACTAACTATGGCTACACCTTC.

Points on this clone: This specimen includes other DNA sequences encoding the same CDR3. The J gene is TRBJ1-5, the V gene TRBV27; no clear D. The V gene lost 3 bases and the J gene lost 3 bases, with 3 bases spanning the gap. Germline V gene lookup returns CDR1 MNHEY and CDR2 SMNVEV (reference sequence). The CDR3 is made up of 12 amino acids. The CDR3 sequence: CASSFLNQPQHF. The CDR3 region has the DNA TGTGCCAGCAGTTTCCTCAATCAGCCCCAGCATTTT.

J is TRBJ2-1 and V is TRBV5-6; 8 nucleotides agree with TRBD2. The V gene end was trimmed by 8 bases and the J gene end by 9 bases; junction bases not matched to a gene: 19. This CDR3 has 16 amino acids. Germline assignment: CDR1 SGHDT and CDR2 YYEEEE. CDR3 loop: CASIRQSGSRSGEQFF. The CDR3 DNA reads as TGTGCCAGTATCCGACAGAGCGGGAGTCGGTCGGGTGAGCAGTTCTTC.

The CDR3 DNA follows: TGCAGCGTTGAAGATGGGACAGCCGGTGAAGCTTTCTTT. Encoded protein: CSVEDGTAGEAFF. The genes are TRBV29-1 and TRBJ1-1; 7 bases fit TRBD1. CDR1 and CDR2 from the germline V gene are SQVTM and ANQGSEA. The CDR3 is 13 amino acids. Unmatched junction bases numbered 5, after V lost 0 bases and J lost 7 bases.

The genes are TRBV19 and TRBJ1-4, with 7 bases aligning to TRBD1. V lost 4 bases, J lost 1 base, and 3 bases stayed unmatched. The CDR3 contains 15 residues. Germline V gives CDR1 LNHDA, CDR2 SQIVND (reference sequence). The DNA for the CDR3 is TGTGCCAGTAGTAGACGACAGGGAACTAATGAAAAACTGTTTTTT. This gives the protein CASSRRQGTNEKLFF.

The sample holds one count of this clone. The rearrangement uses TRBV3-1 (or the pseudogene TRBV3-2) and TRBJ1-3; D not resolved. V lost 6 bases to trimming and J lost 4 bases, with 13 bases between them. This CDR3 is built from 14 residues. Germline CDR1 LGHDT, CDR2 YNNKEL (reference sequence). CDR3 nucleotides: TGTGCCAGCAGAGACCTAGGCGGAGGAAACACCATATATTTT. It translates to CASRDLGGGNTIYF.

The chain has TRBV25-1 and TRBJ2-2; 7 positions match TRBD2. The ends lost 3 bases at V and 4 bases at J; junction bases unmatched: 8. Germline V gene sequence: CDR1 MGHDK, CDR2 SYGVNS. The CDR3 totals 16 residues. The CDR3 sequence is CASSDSGRAPTGELFF. As DNA, the CDR3 is TGTGCCAGCAGTGATAGCGGGCGGGCTCCCACCGGGGAGCTGTTTTTT.

CDR3 protein: CSGRDRYNEQFF. The CDR3 nucleotides are TGCAGCGGGAGGGACAGGTACAATGAGCAGTTCTTC. The rearrangement links TRBV29-1 to TRBJ2-1; 8 nucleotides agree with TRBD1. With V trimmed by 7 bases and J by 4 bases, 3 bases remained unmatched. The CDR3 runs to 12 residues. CDR1 and CDR2 from the germline V gene are SQVTM and ANQGSEA.